These T cell receptor beta chains were read from a single sample in a study of cytomegalovirus exposure and HLA in healthy donors. Profiling relied on immunoSEQ multiplex PCR, and the TCRdb table lists in-frame clones only, not all of them. The sample includes about 140,000 clones, roughly 80% seen only once; the top ten take approximately 6.3%. Sequencing was done on a sample of PBMCs. The receptor source for this set is a man aged 35-49 years in good health and CMV-seropositive. CDR3s include the opening cysteine and the closing phenylalanine or tryptophan. The D gene is left open where the match is weak. Clone size is shown for a subset of rows, as once, few, many or a class of expanded clone.

TRBJ2-3	NA	TRBV5-1	TRBD2	CASSFQAGFTDTQYF	TGCGCCAGCAGCTTCCAAGCGGGATTCACAGATACGCAGTATTTT
TRBJ2-7	once	TRBV5-6	TRBD1	CASSLTTGSPSYEQYF	TGTGCCAGCAGCTTGACGACAGGGTCTCCCTCCTACGAGCAGTACTTC
TRBJ2-1	NA	TRBV6-5	NA	CASSYLPSYNEQFF	TGTGCCAGCAGTTACCTCCCCTCCTACAATGAGCAGTTCTTC
TRBJ1-3	NA	TRBV11-2	TRBD1	CASSSGTGGNTIYF	TGTGCCAGCAGCTCCGGGACAGGCGGCAACACCATATATTTT
TRBJ2-1	few	TRBV6-6	NA	CAGNTGGSNEQFF	TGTGCCGGCAATACGGGGGGCTCCAATGAGCAGTTCTTC
TRBJ1-3	NA	TRBV18	NA	CASSRRPQNRETTIYF	TGTGCCAGCTCACGGCGTCCACAGAACAGGGAAACCACCATATATTTT
TRBJ2-1	NA	TRBV28	NA	CATIGRRDLRDSEQFF	TGTGCCACCATCGGGCGGAGGGACTTAAGGGACAGTGAGCAGTTCTTC
TRBJ2-5	NA	TRBV6-5	NA	CASRSIGVVETQYF	TGTGCCAGCAGATCGATCGGGGTTGTTGAGACCCAGTACTTC
TRBJ1-4	NA	TRBV29-1	NA	CSVEAGKREKLFF	TGCAGCGTTGAGGCAGGGAAACGTGAAAAACTGTTTTTT
TRBJ2-1	NA	TRBV10-2	TRBD1	CASETGFEQFF	TGCGCCAGCGAGACAGGGTTTGAGCAGTTCTTC
TRBJ2-2	NA	TRBV18	TRBD2	CASSPGLRGELFF	TGTGCCAGCTCACCGGGACTACGCGGGGAGCTGTTTTTT
TRBJ2-2	once	TRBV27	NA	CASSSGQRGGELFF	TGTGCCAGCAGTTCCGGACAGCGGGGCGGGGAGCTGTTTTTT
TRBJ2-4	NA	TRBV5-4	NA	CASSLETSTNIQYF	TGTGCCAGCAGCTTGGAGACATCTACAAACATTCAGTACTTC
TRBJ2-3	NA	TRBV7-2	TRBD1	CASKLDRGGTDTQYF	TGTGCCAGCAAGTTGGACAGGGGGGGCACAGATACGCAGTATTTT
TRBJ1-1	NA	TRBV19	NA	CASSITRNTEAFF	TGTGCCAGTAGTATCACCAGGAACACTGAAGCTTTCTTT
TRBJ1-2	NA	TRBV4-1	NA	CASSQVGQSYTF	TGCGCCAGCAGCCAAGTGGGGCAGTCCTACACCTTC
TRBJ1-5	NA	TRBV18	NA	CASSPEGEVKNQPQHF	TGTGCCAGCTCACCGGAGGGAGAAGTGAAAAATCAGCCCCAGCATTTT
TRBJ2-3	NA	TRBV19	NA	CASSTFGADTQYF	TGTGCCAGTAGTACCTTCGGGGCAGATACGCAGTATTTT
TRBJ1-1	once	TRBV11-2	NA	CASSELADRLNTEAFF	TGTGCCAGCAGCGAGTTGGCTGATAGACTCAACACTGAAGCTTTCTTT
TRBJ2-5	NA	TRBV14	TRBD2	CASSPIAGGKETQYF	TGTGCCAGCAGCCCCATAGCGGGGGGAAAAGAGACCCAGTACTTC
TRBJ2-7	few	TRBV5-8	TRBD2	CASSLLGLAGAYTYEQYF	TGTGCCAGCAGCTTGTTAGGCCTAGCGGGAGCGTATACCTACGAGCAGTACTTC
TRBJ2-2	NA	TRBV21-1	NA	CASSEHPGTGEGTGELFF	TGTGCCAGCAGCGAGCATCCCGGGACAGGGGAAGGGACCGGGGAGCTGTTTTTT
TRBJ2-3	NA	TRBV6-1	TRBD2	CASREASGGPRNMYF	TGTGCCAGCAGGGAAGCTAGCGGGGGGCCCCGAAATATGTATTTT
TRBJ2-4	NA	TRBV30	NA	CAWSSRQNWGKNIQYF	TGTGCCTGGAGTTCGCGACAGAACTGGGGCAAAAACATTCAGTACTTC
TRBJ2-6	NA	TRBV5-4	NA	CASSSRLGGARGSGANVLTF	TGTGCCAGCAGCTCCCGATTGGGGGGGGCGCGAGGTTCTGGGGCCAACGTCCTGACTTTC